This T cell receptor beta chain was sequenced in a study of OX40 agonist ivuxolimab in advanced cancers. The protocol was immunoSEQ multiplex PCR, while the TCRdb copy is restricted to in-frame clones and leaves out a portion. The table lists 40,000 to 60,000 clones, over 85% of them singletons, with around 25% in the top ten. The germline gives CDR1 ENHRY, CDR2 SYGVKD. The CDR3 is 14 amino acids. Trimming removed 5 bases from V and 5 bases from J; junction bases left unmatched: 1. The chain employs TRBV10-3 and TRBJ2-1, with TRBD2 matching over 12 bases. The receptor's source is an adult with an advanced solid tumor such as melanoma, head and neck, liver or kidney cancer. The sample consisted of CD4+ or CD8+ T cells sorted from blood, taken in a trial of the OX40 agonist ivuxolimab. CDR3 DNA: TGTGCCATCAGTCGGACTAGCGGGGACAATGAGCAGTTCTTC. Its translation: CAISRTSGDNEQFF.